This TCR beta chain was identified during a study of blood T cell repertoires in COVID-19. About the study: The study drew acute and convalescent COVID-19 samples from the United States, Italy and Spain. PBMCs, B-cell-depleted T cells, or T cells provided the cDNA or gDNA that made up the material.

As handled by the study authors: Using reference gene primer amplification, nucleated cell counts were estimated. Assay used: immunoSEQ multiplex PCR; TCRdb lists only in-frame clones, some missing. That table supplies the V and J calls and clone size; D and trimming were determined from the DNA. The sample holds around 200,000 clones, around nine tenths seen once. Trimming cost V 10 bases and J 9 bases; bases outside gene matches: 2. Germline-derived CDR1 and CDR2 are ENHRY and SYGVKD. CDR3 length equals 12 residues. The sample taken for sequencing was peripheral blood. This TCR was sampled from a man aged 18-30 years with active or convalescent COVID-19. The chain is built from TRBV10-3 and TRBJ2-1; 14 nucleotides agree with TRBD2. CDR3 DNA sequence: TGTGCCACCGGGACTAGCGGGAGTGAGCAGTTCTTC. This codes for CATGTSGSEQFF.